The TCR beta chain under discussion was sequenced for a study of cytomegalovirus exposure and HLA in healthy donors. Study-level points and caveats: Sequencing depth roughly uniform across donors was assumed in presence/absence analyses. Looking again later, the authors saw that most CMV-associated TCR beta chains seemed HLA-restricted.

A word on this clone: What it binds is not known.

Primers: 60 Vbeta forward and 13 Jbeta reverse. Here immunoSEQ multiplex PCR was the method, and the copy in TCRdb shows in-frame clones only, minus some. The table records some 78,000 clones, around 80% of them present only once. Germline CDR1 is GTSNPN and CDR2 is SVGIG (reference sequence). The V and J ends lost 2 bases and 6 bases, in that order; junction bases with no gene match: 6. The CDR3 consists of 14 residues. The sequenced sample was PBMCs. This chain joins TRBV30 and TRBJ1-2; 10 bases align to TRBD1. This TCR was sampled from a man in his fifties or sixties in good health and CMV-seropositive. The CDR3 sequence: CAWSSVGQGNGYTF. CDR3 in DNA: TGTGCCTGGAGTAGCGTGGGACAGGGGAATGGCTACACCTTC.